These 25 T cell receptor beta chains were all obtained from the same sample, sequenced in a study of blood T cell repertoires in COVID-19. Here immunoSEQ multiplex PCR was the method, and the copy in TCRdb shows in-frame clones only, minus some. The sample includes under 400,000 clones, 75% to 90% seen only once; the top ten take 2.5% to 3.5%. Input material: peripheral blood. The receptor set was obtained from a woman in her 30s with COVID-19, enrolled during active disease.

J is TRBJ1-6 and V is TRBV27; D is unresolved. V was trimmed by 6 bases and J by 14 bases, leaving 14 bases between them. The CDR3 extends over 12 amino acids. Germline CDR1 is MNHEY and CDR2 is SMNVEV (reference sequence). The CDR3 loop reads CASRSGFLALHF. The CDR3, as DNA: TGTGCCAGCAGGAGCGGGTTTCTGGCCCTCCACTTT.

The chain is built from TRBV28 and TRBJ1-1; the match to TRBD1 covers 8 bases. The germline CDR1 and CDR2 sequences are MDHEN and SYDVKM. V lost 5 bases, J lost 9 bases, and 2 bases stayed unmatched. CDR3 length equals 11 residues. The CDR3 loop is CASSGTGKAFF. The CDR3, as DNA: TGTGCCAGCAGTGGGACAGGAAAAGCTTTCTTT.

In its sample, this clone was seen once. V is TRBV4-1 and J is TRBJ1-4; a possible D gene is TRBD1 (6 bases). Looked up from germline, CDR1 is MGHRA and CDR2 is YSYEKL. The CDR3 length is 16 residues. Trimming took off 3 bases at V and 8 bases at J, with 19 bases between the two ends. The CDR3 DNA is TGCGCCAGCAGCCAGGCGGGGGCAGGGCAAAGGGAAAAACTGTTTTTT. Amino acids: CASSQAGAGQREKLFF.

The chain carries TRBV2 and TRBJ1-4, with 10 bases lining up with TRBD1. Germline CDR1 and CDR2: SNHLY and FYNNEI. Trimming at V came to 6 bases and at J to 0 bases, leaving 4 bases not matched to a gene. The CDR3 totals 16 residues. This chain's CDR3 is CASRRDRGSTNEKLFF. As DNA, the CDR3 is TGTGCCAGCAGGCGGGACAGGGGTTCAACTAATGAAAAACTGTTTTTT.

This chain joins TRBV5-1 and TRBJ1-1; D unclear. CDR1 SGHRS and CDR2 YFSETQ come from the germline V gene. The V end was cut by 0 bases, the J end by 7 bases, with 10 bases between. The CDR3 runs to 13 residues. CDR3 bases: TGCGCCAGCAGCTTGGGGGCAGACCTTGAAGCTTTCTTT. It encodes CASSLGADLEAFF.

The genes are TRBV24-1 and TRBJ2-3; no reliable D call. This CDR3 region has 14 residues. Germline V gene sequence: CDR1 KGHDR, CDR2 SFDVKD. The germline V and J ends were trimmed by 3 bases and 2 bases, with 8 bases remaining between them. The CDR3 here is CATSDPTTTDTQYF. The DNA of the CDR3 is TGTGCCACCAGTGATCCCACTACCACAGATACGCAGTATTTT.

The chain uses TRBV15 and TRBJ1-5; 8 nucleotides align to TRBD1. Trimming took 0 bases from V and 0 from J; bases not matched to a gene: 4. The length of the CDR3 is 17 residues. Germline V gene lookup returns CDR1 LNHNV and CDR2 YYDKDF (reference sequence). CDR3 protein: CATSRDGTGVSNQPQHF. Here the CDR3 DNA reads TGTGCCACCAGCAGAGATGGGACAGGAGTTAGCAATCAGCCCCAGCATTTT.

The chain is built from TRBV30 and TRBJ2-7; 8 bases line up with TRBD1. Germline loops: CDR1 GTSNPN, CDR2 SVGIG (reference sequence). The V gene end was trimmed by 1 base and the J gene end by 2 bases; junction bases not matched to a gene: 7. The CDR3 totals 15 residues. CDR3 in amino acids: CAWSGTGREPYEQYF. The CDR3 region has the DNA TGTGCCTGGAGTGGGACAGGGCGCGAGCCCTACGAGCAGTACTTC. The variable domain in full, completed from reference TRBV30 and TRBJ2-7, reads SQTIHQWPATLVQPVGSPLSLECTVEGTSNPNLYWYRQAAGRGLQLLFYSVGIGQISSEVPQNLSASRPQDRQFILSSKKLLLSDSGFYLCAWSGTGREPYEQYFGPGTRLTVT.

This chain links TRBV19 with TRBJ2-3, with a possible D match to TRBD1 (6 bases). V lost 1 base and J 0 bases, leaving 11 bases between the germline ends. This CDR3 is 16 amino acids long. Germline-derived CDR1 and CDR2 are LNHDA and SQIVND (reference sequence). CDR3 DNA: TGTGCCAGTAGTATAGTTACAGGACAGAGCACAGATACGCAGTATTTT. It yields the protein CASSIVTGQSTDTQYF.

The chain's CDR3 is CASSDPLLGLAGGRVTGELFF. CDR3 DNA: TGTGCCAGCAGCGACCCTCTCCTAGGACTAGCGGGAGGGCGGGTCACCGGGGAGCTGTTTTTT. This rearrangement joins TRBV28 to TRBJ2-2; 15 bases map to TRBD2. This CDR3 is 21 amino acids long. V dropped 6 bases and J dropped 4; count of bases not matched to a gene: 18. Germline V gene sequence: CDR1 MDHEN, CDR2 SYDVKM. Full variable domain (rest looked up from reference TRBV28 and TRBJ2-2): DVKVTQSSRYLVKRTGEKVFLECVQDMDHENMFWYRQDPGLGLRLIYFSYDVKMKEKGDIPEGYSVSREKKERFSLILESASTNQTSMYLCASSDPLLGLAGGRVTGELFFGEGSRLTVL.

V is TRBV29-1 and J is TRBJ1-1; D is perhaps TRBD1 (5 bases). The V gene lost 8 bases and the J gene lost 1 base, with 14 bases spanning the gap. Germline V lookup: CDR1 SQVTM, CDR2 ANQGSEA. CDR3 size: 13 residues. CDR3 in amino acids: CSFMVGPNTEAFF. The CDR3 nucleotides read TGCAGCTTCATGGTGGGGCCGAACACTGAAGCTTTCTTT.

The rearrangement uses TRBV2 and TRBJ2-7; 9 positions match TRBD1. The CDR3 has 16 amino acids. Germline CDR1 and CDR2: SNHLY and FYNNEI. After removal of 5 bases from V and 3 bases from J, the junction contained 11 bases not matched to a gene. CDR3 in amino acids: CASSTGTGTGIYEQYF. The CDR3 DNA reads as TGTGCCAGCAGTACCGGGACAGGGACGGGAATCTACGAGCAGTACTTC.

CDR3 sequence reads: CASSFRANTEAFF. The CDR3 DNA reads as TGTGCCAGCAGCTTCAGGGCGAACACTGAAGCTTTCTTT. The genes are TRBV5-6 and TRBJ1-1, with D possibly being TRBD1 (5 bases). Germline CDR1 is SGHDT and CDR2 is YYEEEE. This CDR3 contains 13 residues. Deletions cut 2 bases from V and 1 base from J, with 6 bases between.

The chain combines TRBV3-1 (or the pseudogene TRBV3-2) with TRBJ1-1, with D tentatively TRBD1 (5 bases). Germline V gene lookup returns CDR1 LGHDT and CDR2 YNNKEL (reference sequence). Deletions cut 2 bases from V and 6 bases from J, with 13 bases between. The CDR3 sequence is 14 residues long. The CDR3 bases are TGTGCCAGCAGCCAACAGGGCCTAAACGCTGAAGCTTTCTTT. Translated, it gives CASSQQGLNAEAFF.

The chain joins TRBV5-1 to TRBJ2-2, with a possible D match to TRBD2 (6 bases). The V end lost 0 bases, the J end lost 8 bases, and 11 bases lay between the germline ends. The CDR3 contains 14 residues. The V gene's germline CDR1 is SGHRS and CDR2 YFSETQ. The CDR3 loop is CASSLASGSGELFF. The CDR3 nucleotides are TGCGCCAGCAGCTTGGCAAGCGGGTCTGGGGAGCTGTTTTTT. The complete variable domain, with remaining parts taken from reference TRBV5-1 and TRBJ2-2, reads KAGVTQTPRYLIKTRGQQVTLSCSPISGHRSVSWYQQTPGQGLQFLFEYFSETQRNKGNFPGRFSGRQFSNSRSEMNVSTLELGDSALYLCASSLASGSGELFFGEGSRLTVL.

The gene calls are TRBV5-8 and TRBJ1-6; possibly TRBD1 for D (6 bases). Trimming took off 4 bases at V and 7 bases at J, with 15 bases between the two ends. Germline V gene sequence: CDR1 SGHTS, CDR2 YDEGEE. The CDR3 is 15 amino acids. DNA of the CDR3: TGTGCCAGCAGCAACTCAGGGGTGCGGAATTCACCCCTCCACTTT. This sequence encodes CASSNSGVRNSPLHF.

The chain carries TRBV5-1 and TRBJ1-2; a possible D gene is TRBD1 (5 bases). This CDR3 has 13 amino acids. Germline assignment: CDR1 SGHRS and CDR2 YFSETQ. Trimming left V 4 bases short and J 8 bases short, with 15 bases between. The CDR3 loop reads CASSGQTAPGYTF. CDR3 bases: TGCGCCAGCAGCGGGCAGACAGCCCCGGGCTACACCTTC.

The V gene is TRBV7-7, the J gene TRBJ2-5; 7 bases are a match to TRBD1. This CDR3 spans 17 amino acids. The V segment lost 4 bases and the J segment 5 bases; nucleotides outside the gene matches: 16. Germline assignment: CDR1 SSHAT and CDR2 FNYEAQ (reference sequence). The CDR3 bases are TGTGCCAGCAGCTCCTTAACTAGTCCCACAGGGGAGGAGACCCAGTACTTC. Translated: CASSSLTSPTGEETQYF.

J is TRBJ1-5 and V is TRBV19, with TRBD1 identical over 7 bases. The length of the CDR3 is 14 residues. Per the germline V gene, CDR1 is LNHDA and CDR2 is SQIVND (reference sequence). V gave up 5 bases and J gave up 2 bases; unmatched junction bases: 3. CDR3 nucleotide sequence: TGTGCCAGTAGTTTCGGGACAGGCAATCAGCCCCAGCATTTT. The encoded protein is CASSFGTGNQPQHF. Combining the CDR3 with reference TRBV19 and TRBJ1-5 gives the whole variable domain DGGITQSPKYLFRKEGQNVTLSCEQNLNHDAMYWYRQDPGQGLRLIYYSQIVNDFQKGDIAEGYSVSREKKESFPLTVTSAQKNPTAFYLCASSFGTGNQPQHFGDGTRLSIL.

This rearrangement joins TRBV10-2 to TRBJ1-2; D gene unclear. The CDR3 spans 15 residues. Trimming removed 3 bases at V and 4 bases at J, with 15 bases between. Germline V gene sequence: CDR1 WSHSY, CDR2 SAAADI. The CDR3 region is CASSEAGIKAYGYTF. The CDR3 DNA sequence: TGCGCCAGCAGTGAAGCGGGGATTAAGGCCTATGGCTACACCTTC.

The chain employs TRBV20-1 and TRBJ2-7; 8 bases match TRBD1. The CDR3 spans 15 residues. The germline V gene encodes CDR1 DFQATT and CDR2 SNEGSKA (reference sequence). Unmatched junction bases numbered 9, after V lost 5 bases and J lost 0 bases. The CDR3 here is CSAGGQGSLSYEQYF. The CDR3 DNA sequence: TGCAGTGCTGGTGGACAGGGAAGCCTCTCCTACGAGCAGTACTTC.

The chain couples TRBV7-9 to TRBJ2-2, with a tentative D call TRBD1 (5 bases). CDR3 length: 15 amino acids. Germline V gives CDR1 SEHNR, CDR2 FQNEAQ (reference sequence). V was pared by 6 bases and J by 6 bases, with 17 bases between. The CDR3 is CASRRNQGWAGELFF. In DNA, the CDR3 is TGTGCCAGCAGAAGAAACCAGGGTTGGGCCGGGGAGCTGTTTTTT.

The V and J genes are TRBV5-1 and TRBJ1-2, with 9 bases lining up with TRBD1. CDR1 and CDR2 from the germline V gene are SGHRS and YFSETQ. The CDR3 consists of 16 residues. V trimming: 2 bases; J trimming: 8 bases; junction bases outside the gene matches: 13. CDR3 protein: CASSLTTGTGYGGYTF. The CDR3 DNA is TGCGCCAGCAGCTTAACAACCGGGACAGGGTATGGCGGCTACACCTTC.

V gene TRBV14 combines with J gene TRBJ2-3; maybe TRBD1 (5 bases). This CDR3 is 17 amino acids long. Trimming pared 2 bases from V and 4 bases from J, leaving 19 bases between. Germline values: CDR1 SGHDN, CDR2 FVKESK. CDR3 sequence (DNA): TGTGCCAGCAGCCAACAGGGTGATTGGGGCGCGGCAGATACGCAGTATTTT. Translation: CASSQQGDWGAADTQYF.

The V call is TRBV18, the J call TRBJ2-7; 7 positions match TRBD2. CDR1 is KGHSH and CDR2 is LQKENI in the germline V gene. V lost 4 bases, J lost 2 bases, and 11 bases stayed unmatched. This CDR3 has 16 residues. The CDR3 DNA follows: TGTGCCAGCTCACTCTCCGGGACTACCTCCACCTACGAGCAGTACTTC. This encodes CASSLSGTTSTYEQYF.